The clone carrying this TCR beta chain appeared once. Its antigen is still unknown. These data are taken from a study of CD8+CD57+ T cells in acquired aplastic anemia. Study background: The mean DNA yield obtained from sorted CD4+ and CD8+ cells came to 3 to 4 ug.

CDR3 length: 11 residues. Germline CDR1 and CDR2: LNHDA and SQIVND (reference sequence). V lost 4 bases and J 8 bases, leaving 5 bases between the germline ends. Broader study findings: Patients and controls turned out to have roughly 31 CD8+ CDR3 sequences in common. Patients did not significantly differ from controls in CD8+ Simpson's diversity.

Previously, flow cytometry had revealed CD8+CD57+ cell expansion in the patients chosen for sequencing. Patients had received no therapy at the time of blood sampling. Genomic DNA served as template for TCR beta VDJ and CDR3 profiling. TCRdb passed the reads through MiXCR, listing each CDR3 protein once. The sample lists fewer than 200,000 distinct CDR3 sequences, 71% occurring once. Source material: sorted CD4+, CD8+, or CD8+CD57+ T cells (not recorded which) from PBMCs. This TCR came from a human donor with aplastic anemia. The chain is built from TRBV19 and TRBJ2-2, with D uncertain. CDR3 in DNA: TGTGCCAGTAGTAGAACAGGGGAGCTGTTTTTT. Encoded protein: CASSRTGELFF.